This T cell receptor beta chain stems from a study of T-cell reconstitution after alpha-beta-depleted transplantation in children. As concerns this clonotype: The antigen is unknown.

The germline V gene has CDR1 MNHNS and CDR2 SASEGT. The length of the CDR3 is 15 residues. V was clipped by 5 bases and J by 8 bases, with 21 bases between them. Study-level points and caveats: Surviving recipient T cells and thymic progenitors accounted for the high day-60 TCRbeta diversity observed in some patients. Alpha-beta T cells about two months after transplant reportedly derived from several hundred expanded graft clones. It was newly produced T cells that mostly accounted for T-cell counts and diversity one year after transplant.

Unique molecular identifiers were incorporated into the prepared TCRbeta library. TCRdb recomputed calls from the PCR reads with MiXCR, one row per CDR3 protein. The sample includes around 600,000 distinct CDR3 sequences, under 30% seen only once; the top ten take roughly 15%. The sequence was obtained from a boy less than two years old who had a stem cell transplant for acute myeloid leukemia, so the T cells may come from the graft donor. The material sequenced was PBMCs, mostly from graft donor cells, taken 360 days after TCRalphabeta/CD19-depleted stem cell transplant. The rearrangement links TRBV6-1 to TRBJ1-1; TRBD1 is a possible D gene (5 bases). The CDR3 DNA is TGTGCCAGCAGTAGTCCCGGGACCTCGAGAACAGAAGCTTTCTTT. It specifies CASSSPGTSRTEAFF.